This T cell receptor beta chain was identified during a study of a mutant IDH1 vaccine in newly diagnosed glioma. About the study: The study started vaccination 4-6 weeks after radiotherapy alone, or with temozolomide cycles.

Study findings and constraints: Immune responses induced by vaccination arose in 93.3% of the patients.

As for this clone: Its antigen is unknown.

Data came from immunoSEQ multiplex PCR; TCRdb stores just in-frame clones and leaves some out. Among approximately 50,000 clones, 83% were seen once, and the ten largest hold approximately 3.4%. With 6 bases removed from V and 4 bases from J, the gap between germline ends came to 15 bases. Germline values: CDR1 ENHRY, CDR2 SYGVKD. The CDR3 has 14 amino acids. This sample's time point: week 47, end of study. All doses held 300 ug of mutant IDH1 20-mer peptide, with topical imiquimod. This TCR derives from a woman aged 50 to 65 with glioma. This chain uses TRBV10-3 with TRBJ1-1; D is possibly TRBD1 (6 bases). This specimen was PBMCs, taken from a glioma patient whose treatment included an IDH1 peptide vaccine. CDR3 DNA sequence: TGTGCCATCAGACCTACAGGGATCGGCACTGAAGCTTTCTTT. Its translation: CAIRPTGIGTEAFF.